This entry features one TCR beta chain sequence. This entry belongs to a study of blood T cell repertoires in COVID-19. About the study: Sites across the United States, Italy and Spain contributed samples from acute and convalescent COVID-19.

Trimming cost V 4 bases and J 6 bases; bases outside gene matches: 13. The CDR3 runs to 17 residues. Germline CDR1 is SGHVS and CDR2 is FNYEAQ. Study processing details: Reference gene primer amplification gave estimated nucleated cell counts. Profiled with immunoSEQ multiplex PCR; TCRdb holds only in-frame clones, not every one. Clone size and the V and J calls come from that table; the DNA yielded D and trimming. The sample has around 100,000 clones, approximately 80% seen once. What was sequenced was peripheral blood. The chain couples TRBV7-6 to TRBJ2-2; TRBD2 aligns across 8 bases. The receptor's source is a man between 70 and 80 years old with active or convalescent COVID-19. The CDR3 protein is CASSSWVSGERAGELFF. DNA of the CDR3: TGTGCCAGCAGCTCCTGGGTTAGCGGGGAGCGAGCCGGGGAGCTGTTTTTT.